The clone carrying this T cell receptor (beta chain) was recorded a few times. What it binds is not known. V was pared by 4 bases and J by 0 bases, with 6 bases between. The CDR3 is 14 residues long. CDR1 and CDR2 from the germline V gene are SGHTA and FQGTGA. The data originate from a study of identical twins. General study findings and limits: Insertions were reduced in abundant cord blood beta clonotypes but not in memory repertoires.

Template switching created a universal primer site, and the cDNA included unique molecular identifiers. A single record per CDR3 protein comes from TCRdb applying MiXCR to the 5' RACE reads. The table includes 600,000 to 850,000 distinct CDR3 sequences, about 20% detected once. These data are also associated with another study on T cells expressing NK-cell markers. That work adds: Repertoire data for TCR beta were derived from sorted T cells (CD3+CD56+NKG2C+, CD3+CD56+NKG2C- and CD3+CD56-NKG2C+). The leading position in the CD3+CD56-NKG2C+ fraction of several donors also went to these clonotypes.

V usage is TRBV7-3 and J usage is TRBJ2-2; D is unresolved. The sequencing sample was made of PBMCs. The origin of this receptor is a young woman in good health. CDR3 DNA sequence: TGTGCCAGCAGCTCCTATTCGAACACCGGGGAGCTGTTTTTT. It is translated as CASSSYSNTGELFF.